This T cell receptor (beta chain) appears in the sequencing data of a study of PD-1 blockade in classical Hodgkin lymphoma. Concerning this clone itself: The antigen is undetermined.

The V gene lost 0 bases and the J gene lost 3 bases, with 6 bases spanning the gap. The CDR3 has 13 amino acids. Germline V CDR1 and CDR2: MGHRA, YSYEKL. Each patient experienced a relapse that followed autologous stem cell transplantation, and brentuximab vedotin exposure varied. Best responses fell into complete response, partial response or progressive disease. The method was immunoSEQ multiplex PCR; TCRdb's version includes in-frame clones alone and lacks a portion of them. The data show about 100,000 clones, roughly nine tenths seen once. Points from the study as a whole: A significant rise in TCR diversity was seen by C4D1 for CD4+ cells but not for CD8+ cells. The study reported lower baseline TCR diversity in newly diagnosed patients than in healthy donors.

The clonotype originates from a human donor with classical Hodgkin lymphoma. This specimen was peripheral blood mononuclear cells (PBMCs), taken before the second cycle of nivolumab. This chain links TRBV4-1 with TRBJ2-7; the D is unclear. The CDR3 here is CASSQDKDYEQYF. In DNA form, the CDR3 reads TGCGCCAGCAGCCAAGATAAAGACTACGAGCAGTACTTC.